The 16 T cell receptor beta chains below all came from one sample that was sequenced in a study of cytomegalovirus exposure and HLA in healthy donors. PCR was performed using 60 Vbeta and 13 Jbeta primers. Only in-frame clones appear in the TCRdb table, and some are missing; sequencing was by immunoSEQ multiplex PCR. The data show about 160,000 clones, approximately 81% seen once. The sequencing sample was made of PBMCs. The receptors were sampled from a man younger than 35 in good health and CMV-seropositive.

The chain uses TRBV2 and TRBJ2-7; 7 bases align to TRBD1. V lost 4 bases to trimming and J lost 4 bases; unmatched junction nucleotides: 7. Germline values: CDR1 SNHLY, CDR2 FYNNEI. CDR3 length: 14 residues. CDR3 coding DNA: TGTGCCAGCAGTGCGGGGTCAGGGGGATACGAGCAGTACTTC. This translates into CASSAGSGGYEQYF.

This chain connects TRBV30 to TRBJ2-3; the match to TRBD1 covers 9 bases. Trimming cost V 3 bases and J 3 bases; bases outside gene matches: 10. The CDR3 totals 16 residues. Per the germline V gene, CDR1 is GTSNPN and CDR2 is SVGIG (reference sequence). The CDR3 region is CAWRYKQGAKTDTQYF. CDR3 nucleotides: TGTGCCTGGAGGTACAAACAGGGGGCGAAGACAGATACGCAGTATTTT.

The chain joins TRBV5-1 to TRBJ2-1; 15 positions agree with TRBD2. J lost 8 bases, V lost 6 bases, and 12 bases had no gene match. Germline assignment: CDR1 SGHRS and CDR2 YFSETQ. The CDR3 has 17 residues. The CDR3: CASKGGGLAGGVYEQFF. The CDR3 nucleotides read TGCGCCAGCAAAGGGGGGGGACTAGCGGGGGGCGTCTATGAGCAGTTCTTC.

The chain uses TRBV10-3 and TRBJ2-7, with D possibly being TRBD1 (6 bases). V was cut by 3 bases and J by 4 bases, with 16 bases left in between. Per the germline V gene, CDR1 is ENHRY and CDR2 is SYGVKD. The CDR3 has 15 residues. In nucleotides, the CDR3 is TGTGCCATCAGTGAAGGGGCAGGGGATAGTTACGAGCAGTACTTC. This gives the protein CAISEGAGDSYEQYF.

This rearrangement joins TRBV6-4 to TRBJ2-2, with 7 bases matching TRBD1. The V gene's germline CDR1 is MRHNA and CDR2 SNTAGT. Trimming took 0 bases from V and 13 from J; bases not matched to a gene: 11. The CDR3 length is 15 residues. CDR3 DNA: TGTGCCAGCAGTGACTCGCGGCAGGGGGTCAACCCGCTGTTTTTT. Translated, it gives CASSDSRQGVNPLFF.

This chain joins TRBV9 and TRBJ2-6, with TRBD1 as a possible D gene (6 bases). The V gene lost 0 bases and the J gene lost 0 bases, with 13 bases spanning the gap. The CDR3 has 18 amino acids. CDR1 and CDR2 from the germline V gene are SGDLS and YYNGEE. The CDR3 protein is CASSVEGQGGSGANVLTF. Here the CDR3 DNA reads TGTGCCAGCAGCGTAGAGGGACAAGGAGGCTCTGGGGCCAACGTCCTGACTTTC.

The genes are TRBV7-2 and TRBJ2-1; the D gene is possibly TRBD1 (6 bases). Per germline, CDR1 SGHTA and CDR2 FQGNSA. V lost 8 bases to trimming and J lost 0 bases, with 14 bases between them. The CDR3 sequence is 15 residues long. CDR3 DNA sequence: TGTGCCAGCCGGCCGGGACAAACCTCCTACAATGAGCAGTTCTTC. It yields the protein CASRPGQTSYNEQFF.

In DNA form, the CDR3 reads TGTGCCAGCAGGTCAGAAGAGACCCAGTACTTC. Its protein product is CASRSEETQYF. The chain is built from TRBV2 and TRBJ2-5, with D uncertain. Germline CDR1 SNHLY, CDR2 FYNNEI. The CDR3 contains 11 residues. V was cut by 6 bases and J by 3 bases, with 5 bases left in between.

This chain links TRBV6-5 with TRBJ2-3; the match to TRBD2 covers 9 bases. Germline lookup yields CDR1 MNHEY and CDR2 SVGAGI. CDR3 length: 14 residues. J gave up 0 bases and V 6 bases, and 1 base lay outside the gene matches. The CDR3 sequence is CASSLAGSTDTQYF. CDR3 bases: TGTGCCAGCAGCCTAGCGGGGAGCACAGATACGCAGTATTTT.

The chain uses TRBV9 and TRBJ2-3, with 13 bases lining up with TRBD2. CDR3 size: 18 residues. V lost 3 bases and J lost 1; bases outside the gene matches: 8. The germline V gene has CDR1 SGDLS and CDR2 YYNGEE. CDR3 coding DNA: TGTGCCAGCAGCGAAACGGGACTAGCGGGGACTCGCACAGATACGCAGTATTTT. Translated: CASSETGLAGTRTDTQYF.

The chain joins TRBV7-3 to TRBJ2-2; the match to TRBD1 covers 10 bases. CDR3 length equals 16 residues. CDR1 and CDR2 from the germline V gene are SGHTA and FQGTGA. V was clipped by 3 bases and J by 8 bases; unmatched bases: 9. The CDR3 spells CASSFDRTGGIGELFF. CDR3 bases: TGTGCCAGCAGCTTTGACAGGACAGGGGGAATAGGGGAGCTGTTTTTT. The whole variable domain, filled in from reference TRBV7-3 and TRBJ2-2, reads GAGVSQTPSNKVTEKGKYVELRCDPISGHTALYWYRQSLGQGPEFLIYFQGTGAADDSGLPNDRFFAVRPEGSVSTLKIQRTERGDSAVYLCASSFDRTGGIGELFFGEGSRLTVL.

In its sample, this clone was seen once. The CDR3 region is CASGTVYEQYF. Written as DNA, the CDR3 is TGTGCCAGCGGGACAGTCTACGAGCAGTACTTC. This chain connects TRBV2 to TRBJ2-7; TRBD1 matches at 7 bases. Germline V gives CDR1 SNHLY, CDR2 FYNNEI. V trimming: 8 bases; J trimming: 3 bases; junction bases outside the gene matches: 1. The CDR3 sequence is 11 residues long.

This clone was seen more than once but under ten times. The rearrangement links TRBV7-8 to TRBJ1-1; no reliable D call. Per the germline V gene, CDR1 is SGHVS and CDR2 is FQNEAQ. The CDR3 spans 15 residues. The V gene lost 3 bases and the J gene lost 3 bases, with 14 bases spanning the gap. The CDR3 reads CASSLFEGKDTEAFF. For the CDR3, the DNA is TGTGCCAGCAGCTTGTTTGAGGGAAAGGACACTGAAGCTTTCTTT. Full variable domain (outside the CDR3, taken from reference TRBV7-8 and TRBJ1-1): GAGVSQSPRYKVAKRGQDVALRCDPISGHVSLFWYQQALGQGPEFLTYFQNEAQLDKSGLPSDRFFAERPEGSVSTLKIQRTQQEDSAVYLCASSLFEGKDTEAFFGQGTRLTVV.

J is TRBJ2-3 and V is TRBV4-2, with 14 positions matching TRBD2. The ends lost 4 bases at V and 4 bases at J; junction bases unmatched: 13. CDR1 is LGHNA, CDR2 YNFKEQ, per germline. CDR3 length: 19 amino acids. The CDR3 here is CASSLQTSGGAVSSDTQYF. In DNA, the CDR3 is TGTGCCAGCAGCCTGCAGACTAGCGGGGGGGCCGTTAGTTCAGATACGCAGTATTTT.

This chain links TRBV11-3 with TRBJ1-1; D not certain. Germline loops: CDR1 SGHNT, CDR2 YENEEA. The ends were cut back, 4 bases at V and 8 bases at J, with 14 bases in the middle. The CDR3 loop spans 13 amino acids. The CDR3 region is CASSSRLSAEAFF. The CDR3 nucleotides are TGTGCCAGCAGCTCCCGATTAAGCGCCGAAGCTTTCTTT. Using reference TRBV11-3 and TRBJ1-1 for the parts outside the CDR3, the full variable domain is EAGVVQSPRYKIIEKKQPVAFWCNPISGHNTLYWYLQNLGQGPELLIRYENEEAVDDSQLPKDRFSAERLKGVDSTLKIQPAELGDSAVYLCASSSRLSAEAFFGQGTRLTVV.

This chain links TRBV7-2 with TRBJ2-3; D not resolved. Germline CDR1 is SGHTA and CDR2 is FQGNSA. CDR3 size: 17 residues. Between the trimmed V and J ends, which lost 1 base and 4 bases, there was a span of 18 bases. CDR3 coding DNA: TGTGCCAGCAGCTTAGACCACGTCCCCTGGCAGGCAGATACGCAGTATTTT. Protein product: CASSLDHVPWQADTQYF. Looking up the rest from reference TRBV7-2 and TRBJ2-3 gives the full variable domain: GAGVSQSPSNKVTEKGKDVELRCDPISGHTALYWYRQSLGQGLEFLIYFQGNSAPDKSGLPSDRFSAERTGGSVSTLTIQRTQQEDSAVYLCASSLDHVPWQADTQYFGPGTRLTVL.